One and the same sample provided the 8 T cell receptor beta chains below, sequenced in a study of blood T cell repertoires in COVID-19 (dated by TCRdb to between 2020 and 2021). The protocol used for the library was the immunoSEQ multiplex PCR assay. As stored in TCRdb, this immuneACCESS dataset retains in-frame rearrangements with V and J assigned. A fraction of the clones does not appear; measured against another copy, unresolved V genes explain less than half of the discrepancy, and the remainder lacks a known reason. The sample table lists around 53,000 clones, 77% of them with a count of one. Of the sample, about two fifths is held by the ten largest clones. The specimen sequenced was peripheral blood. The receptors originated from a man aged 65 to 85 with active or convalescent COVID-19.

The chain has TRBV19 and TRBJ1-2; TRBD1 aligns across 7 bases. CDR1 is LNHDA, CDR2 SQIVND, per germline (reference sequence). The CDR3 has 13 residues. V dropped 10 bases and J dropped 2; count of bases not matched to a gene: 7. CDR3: CATRPQGNYGYTF. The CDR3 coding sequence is TGTGCCACCCGACCACAGGGGAACTATGGCTACACCTTC.

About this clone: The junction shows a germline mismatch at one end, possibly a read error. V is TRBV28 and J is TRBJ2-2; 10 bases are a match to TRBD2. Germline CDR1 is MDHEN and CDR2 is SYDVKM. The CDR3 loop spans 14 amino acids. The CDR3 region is CASTLPGLAGDLIF. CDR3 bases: TGTGCCAGCACTCTCCCCGGGCTAGCGGGGGACCTTATTTTT.

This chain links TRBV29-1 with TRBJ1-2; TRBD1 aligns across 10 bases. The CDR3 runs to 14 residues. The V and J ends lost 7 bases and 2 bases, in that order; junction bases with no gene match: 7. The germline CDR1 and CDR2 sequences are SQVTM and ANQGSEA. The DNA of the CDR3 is TGCAGCGCAGCCAGGGGACAGGGGAACTATGGCTACACCTTC. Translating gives CSAARGQGNYGYTF.

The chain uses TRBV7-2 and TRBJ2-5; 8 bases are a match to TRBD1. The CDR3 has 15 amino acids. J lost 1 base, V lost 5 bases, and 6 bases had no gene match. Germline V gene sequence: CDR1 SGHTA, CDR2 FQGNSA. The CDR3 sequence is CASSKDRGAQETQYF. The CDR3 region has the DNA TGTGCCAGCAGCAAAGACAGGGGCGCCCAAGAGACCCAGTACTTC.

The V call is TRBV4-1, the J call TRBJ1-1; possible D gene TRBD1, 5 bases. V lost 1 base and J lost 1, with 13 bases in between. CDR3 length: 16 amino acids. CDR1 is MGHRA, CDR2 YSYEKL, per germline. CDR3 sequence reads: CASSQARGTANTEAFF. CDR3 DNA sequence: TGCGCCAGCAGCCAAGCTAGGGGTACCGCGAACACTGAAGCTTTCTTT.

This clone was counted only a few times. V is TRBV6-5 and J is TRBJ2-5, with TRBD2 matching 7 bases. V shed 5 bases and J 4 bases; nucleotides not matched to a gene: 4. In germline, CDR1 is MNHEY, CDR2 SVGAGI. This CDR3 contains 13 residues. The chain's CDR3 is CASSQRGVETQYF. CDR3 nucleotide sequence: TGTGCCAGCAGTCAGCGGGGAGTAGAGACCCAGTACTTC.

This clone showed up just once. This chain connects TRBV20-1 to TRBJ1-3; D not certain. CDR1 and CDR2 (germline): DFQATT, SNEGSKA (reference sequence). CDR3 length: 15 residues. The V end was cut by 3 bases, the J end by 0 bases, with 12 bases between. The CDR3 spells CSASSSRISGNTIYF. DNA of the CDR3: TGCAGTGCTAGTTCGAGCCGAATCTCTGGAAACACCATATATTTT.

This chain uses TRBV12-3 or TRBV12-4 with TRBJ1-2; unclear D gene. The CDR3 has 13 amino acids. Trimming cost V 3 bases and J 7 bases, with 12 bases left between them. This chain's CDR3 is CASSLVRAGGYTF. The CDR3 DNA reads TGTGCCAGCAGTTTGGTGAGGGCCGGTGGCTACACCTTC.